Listed below are T cell receptor beta chains from one sample, sequenced in a study of CD8 T cells in ankylosing spondylitis. MiXCR, applied by TCRdb to the 5' RACE reads, yields one record per CDR3 protein. The sample lists around 540,000 distinct CDR3 sequences; about 13% were seen once. The sequenced sample consisted of blood, either unsorted or a sorted T cell fraction (not recorded which). The receptors come from a male donor with ankylosing spondylitis. Each CDR3 is given with its conserved first and last residue. D genes are given only for firm matches. Rows may omit the clone size; those that give it use once, few, many or a size class.

>.|TRBJ2-5|TRBV20-1|few
TGCAGTGCTGATGAGGTCCCCTCGAAGACCCAGTACTTC
CSADEVPSKTQYF
>.|TRBJ2-7|TRBV27|.
TGTGCCAGCAGTTACATCCCGGGCCTAAGAACCTACGAGCAGTACTTC
CASSYIPGLRTYEQYF
>.|TRBJ2-3|TRBV20-1|.
TGCAGTGCCCACGGGGGCGGTGGCACAGATACGCAGTATTTT
CSAHGGGGTDTQYF
>.|TRBJ2-5|TRBV20-1|few
TGCAGTGTGCCTGAGTACCAAGAGACCCAGTACTTC
CSVPEYQETQYF
>.|TRBJ1-1|TRBV7-2|few
TGTGCCAGCAGCTTAGCTGGAGGGTGGAGCACTGAAGCTTTCTTT
CASSLAGGWSTEAFF
>.|TRBJ1-1|TRBV20-1|few
TGCAGTGCTAGTGAGGACTTGAACACTGAAGCTTTCTTT
CSASEDLNTEAFF
>.|TRBJ2-1|TRBV11-2|.
TGTGCCAGCAGCTACAACCGGGACTTACAGTTCTATGAGCAGTTCTTC
CASSYNRDLQFYEQFF
>.|TRBJ2-6|TRBV5-5|.
TGTGCCAGCAGCTTGGAGACTAGCTCTGGGGCCAACGTCCTGACTTTC
CASSLETSSGANVLTF
>.|TRBJ2-3|TRBV20-1|.
TGCAGTGCTAGAGATGGGAGTTACACAGATACGCAGTATTTT
CSARDGSYTDTQYF
>.|TRBJ2-1|TRBV25-1|many
TGTGCCAGCAGTGATTGGGTAGGAAACGGGATCAATGAGCAGTTCTTC
CASSDWVGNGINEQFF
>TRBD2|TRBJ2-7|TRBV20-1|many
TGCAGTGCCCTAGGGGCTAGCGGGAGTTACGAGCAGTACTTC
CSALGASGSYEQYF
>.|TRBJ1-3|TRBV11-2|few
TGTGCCAGCAGCTCCTGGGATTTACTTACTTCTGGAAACACCATATATTTT
CASSSWDLLTSGNTIYF
>.|TRBJ2-1|TRBV24-1|many
TGTGCCACCAGTGACCCGGGACACGTCTACAATGAGCAGTTCTTC
CATSDPGHVYNEQFF
>.|TRBJ2-5|TRBV11-2|few
TGTGCCAGCAGCCCGACAGGCCAGGGGAGGGAGACCCAGTACTTC
CASSPTGQGRETQYF
>.|TRBJ1-2|TRBV27|.
TGTGCCAGCACCACCCTAGGAGGACAGACCTTGTATGGCTACACCTTC
CASTTLGGQTLYGYTF
>.|TRBJ2-1|TRBV12-3/TRBV12-4|.
TGTGCCAGCAGTTCCGGCCCCGCGGAGCAGTTCTTC
CASSSGPAEQFF
>.|TRBJ1-2|TRBV20-1|.
TGCAGTTCTCACCTAGCCGGGCCTGATTATGGCTACACCTTC
CSSHLAGPDYGYTF